Listed here are 6 T cell receptor beta chains from one sample, sequenced in a study of blood T cell repertoires in COVID-19. Using immunoSEQ multiplex PCR, the repertoire was profiled, and TCRdb retains in-frame clones only, with some absent. The sample has 110,000 or so clones, around nine tenths seen once. Material for sequencing was peripheral blood. These receptors originate from a woman aged 70-85 years who had recovered from COVID-19.

This chain uses TRBV24-1 with TRBJ2-3, with D tentatively TRBD1 (5 bases). The CDR3 spans 15 residues. V dropped 0 bases and J dropped 4 bases, with 10 bases sitting between them. The germline V gene encodes CDR1 KGHDR and CDR2 SFDVKD. The CDR3 loop is CATSDLGATADTQYF. The DNA for the CDR3 is TGTGCCACCAGTGATTTGGGGGCAACCGCAGATACGCAGTATTTT.

V is TRBV9 and J is TRBJ2-5, with D possibly being TRBD2 (6 bases). The CDR3 extends over 13 amino acids. Germline loops: CDR1 SGDLS, CDR2 YYNGEE. With 4 bases removed from V and 5 bases from J, the gap between germline ends came to 12 bases. The CDR3 bases are TGTGCCAGCAGCTTAAGCGGGCAGGAGACCCAGTACTTC. Translating gives CASSLSGQETQYF.

The J gene is TRBJ2-2, the V gene TRBV7-3; 7 bases map to TRBD1. V shed 5 bases, J shed 4 bases, and the junction held 7 bases outside the gene matches. The CDR3 contains 15 residues. Germline lookup yields CDR1 SGHTA and CDR2 FQGTGA. The CDR3 nucleotides read TGTGCCAGCAGCGTAGGGGGCCCGAGCACCGGGGAGCTGTTTTTT. It yields the protein CASSVGGPSTGELFF. The complete variable domain, with remaining parts taken from reference TRBV7-3 and TRBJ2-2, reads GAGVSQTPSNKVTEKGKYVELRCDPISGHTALYWYRQSLGQGPEFLIYFQGTGAADDSGLPNDRFFAVRPEGSVSTLKIQRTERGDSAVYLCASSVGGPSTGELFFGEGSRLTVL.

V usage is TRBV5-1 and J usage is TRBJ1-4; 8 nucleotides align to TRBD1. Germline values: CDR1 SGHRS, CDR2 YFSETQ. V lost 0 bases, J lost 7 bases, and 5 bases stayed unmatched. This CDR3 contains 15 residues. This chain's CDR3 is CASSLEWTGSEKLFF. The CDR3 bases are TGCGCCAGCAGCTTGGAATGGACAGGGAGTGAAAAACTGTTTTTT.

The sample holds a few counts of this clone. The chain employs TRBV7-9 and TRBJ1-5; 8 bases agree with TRBD1. The CDR3 spans 16 residues. Germline trimming cut 1 base from V and 5 bases from J; bases unmatched to any gene: 7. The V gene's germline CDR1 is SEHNR and CDR2 FQNEAQ (reference sequence). The CDR3, as DNA: TGTGCCAGCAGCTTAGGAGGCGGACAGGGCTATCAGCCCCAGCATTTT. Its protein is CASSLGGGQGYQPQHF.

The chain uses TRBV11-2 and TRBJ2-3, with a weak D call TRBD2 (5 bases). V was shortened by 1 base and J by 6 bases, with 8 bases between the two germline ends. CDR1 is SGHAT, CDR2 FQNNGV, per germline. The CDR3 has 13 amino acids. Here the CDR3 reads CASSLGLFDTQYF. CDR3 DNA: TGTGCCAGCAGCTTAGGACTATTCGATACGCAGTATTTT.